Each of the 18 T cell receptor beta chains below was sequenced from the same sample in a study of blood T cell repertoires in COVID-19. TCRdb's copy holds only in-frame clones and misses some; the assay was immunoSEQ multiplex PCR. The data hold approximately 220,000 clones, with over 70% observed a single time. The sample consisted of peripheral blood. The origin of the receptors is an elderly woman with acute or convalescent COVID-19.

CDR3 region: CASSRGTPNTGELFF. Written as DNA, the CDR3 is TGTGCCAGCTCACGGGGGACTCCGAACACCGGGGAGCTGTTTTTT. The genes are TRBV18 and TRBJ2-2, with D perhaps matching TRBD2 (6 bases). This CDR3 has 15 residues. Germline CDR1 reads KGHSH; CDR2 reads LQKENI. The V end lost 4 bases, the J end lost 0 bases, and 9 bases lay between the germline ends.

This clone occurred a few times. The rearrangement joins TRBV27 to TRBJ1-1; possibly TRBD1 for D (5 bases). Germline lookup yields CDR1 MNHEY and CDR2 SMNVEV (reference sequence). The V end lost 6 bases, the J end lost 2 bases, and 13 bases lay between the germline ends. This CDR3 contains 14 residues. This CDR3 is CASSLTRGNTEAFF. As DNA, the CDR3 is TGTGCCAGCAGCCTTACGCGGGGCAACACTGAAGCTTTCTTT.

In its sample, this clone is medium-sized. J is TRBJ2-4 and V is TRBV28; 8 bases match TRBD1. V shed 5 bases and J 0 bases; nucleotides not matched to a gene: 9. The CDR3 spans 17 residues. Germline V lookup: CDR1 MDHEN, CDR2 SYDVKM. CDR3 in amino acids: CASSPLDRDLAKNIQYF. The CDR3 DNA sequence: TGTGCCAGCAGTCCTCTGGACAGGGATCTAGCCAAAAACATTCAGTACTTC.

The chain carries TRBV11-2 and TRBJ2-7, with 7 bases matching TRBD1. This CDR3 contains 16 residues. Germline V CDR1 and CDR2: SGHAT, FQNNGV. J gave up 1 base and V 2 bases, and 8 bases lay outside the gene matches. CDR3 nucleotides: TGTGCCAGCAGCTTAACGACAGGGTTCGTATCCTACGAGCAGTACTTC. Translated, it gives CASSLTTGFVSYEQYF.

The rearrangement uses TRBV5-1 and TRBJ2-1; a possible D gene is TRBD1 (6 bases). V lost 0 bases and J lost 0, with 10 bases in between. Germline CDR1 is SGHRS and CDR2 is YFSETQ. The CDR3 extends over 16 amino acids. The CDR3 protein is CASSLEGESSYNEQFF. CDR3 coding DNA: TGCGCCAGCAGCTTGGAGGGGGAGAGCTCCTACAATGAGCAGTTCTTC.

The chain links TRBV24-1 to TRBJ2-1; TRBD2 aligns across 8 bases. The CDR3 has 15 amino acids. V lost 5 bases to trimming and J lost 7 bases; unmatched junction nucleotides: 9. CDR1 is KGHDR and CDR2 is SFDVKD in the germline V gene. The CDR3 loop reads CATSGLAGRTNEQFF. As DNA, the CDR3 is TGTGCCACCAGTGGTTTAGCGGGACGAACTAATGAGCAGTTCTTC.

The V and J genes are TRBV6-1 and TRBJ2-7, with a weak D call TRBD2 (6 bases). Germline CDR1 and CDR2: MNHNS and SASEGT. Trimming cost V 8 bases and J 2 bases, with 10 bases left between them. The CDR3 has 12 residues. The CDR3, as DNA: TGTGCCAGCGGGCGGGGCCCCTACGAGCAGTACTTC. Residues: CASGRGPYEQYF.

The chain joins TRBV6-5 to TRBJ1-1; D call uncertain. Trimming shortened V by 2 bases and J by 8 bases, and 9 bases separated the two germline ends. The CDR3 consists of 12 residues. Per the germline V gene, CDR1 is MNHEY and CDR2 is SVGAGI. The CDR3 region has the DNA TGTGCCAGCAGTTACAGAACGGGAGAAGCTTTCTTT. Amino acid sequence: CASSYRTGEAFF.

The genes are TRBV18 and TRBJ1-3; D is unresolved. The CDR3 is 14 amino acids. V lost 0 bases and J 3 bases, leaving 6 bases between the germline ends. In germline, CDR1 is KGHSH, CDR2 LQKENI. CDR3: CASSPPSVGNTIYF. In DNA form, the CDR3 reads TGTGCCAGCTCACCACCGTCGGTTGGAAACACCATATATTTT.

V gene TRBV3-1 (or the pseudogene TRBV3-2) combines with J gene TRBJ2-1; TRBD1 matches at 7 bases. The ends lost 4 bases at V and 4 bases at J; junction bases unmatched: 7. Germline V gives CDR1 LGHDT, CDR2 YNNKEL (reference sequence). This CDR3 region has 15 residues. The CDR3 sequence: CASSRSGTEYNEQFF. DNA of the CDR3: TGTGCCAGCAGCCGGTCCGGGACAGAATACAATGAGCAGTTCTTC.

The CDR3 spells CATSRDLDRSPLHF. In DNA form, the CDR3 reads TGTGCCACCAGCAGAGATCTGGACAGGTCACCCCTCCACTTT. V usage is TRBV15 and J usage is TRBJ1-6, with TRBD1 identical over 7 bases. The CDR3 sequence is 14 residues long. V gave up 0 bases and J gave up 10 bases; unmatched junction bases: 3. Germline V gene data show CDR1 as LNHNV and CDR2 as YYDKDF (reference sequence).

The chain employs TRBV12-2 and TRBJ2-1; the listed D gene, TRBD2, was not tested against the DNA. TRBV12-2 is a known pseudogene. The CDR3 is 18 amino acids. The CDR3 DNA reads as TGTGCAAGTCGCACCGAGGTATGGGATCGCGGGAGTGTATATGAGCAGTTCTTC. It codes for CASRTEVWDRGSVYEQFF.

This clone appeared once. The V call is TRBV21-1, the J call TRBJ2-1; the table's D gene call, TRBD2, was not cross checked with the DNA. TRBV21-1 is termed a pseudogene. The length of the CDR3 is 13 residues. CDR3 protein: CAPPARIGNEQFF. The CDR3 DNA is TGTGCCCCCCCGGCGCGGATCGGCAATGAGCAGTTCTTC.

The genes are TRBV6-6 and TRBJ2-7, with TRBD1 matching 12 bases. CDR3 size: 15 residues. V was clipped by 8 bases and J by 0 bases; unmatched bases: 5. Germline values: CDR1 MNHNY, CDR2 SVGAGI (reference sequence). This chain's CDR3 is CASGTGGSFSYEQYF. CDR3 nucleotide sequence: TGTGCCAGCGGGACAGGGGGCTCTTTCTCCTACGAGCAGTACTTC.

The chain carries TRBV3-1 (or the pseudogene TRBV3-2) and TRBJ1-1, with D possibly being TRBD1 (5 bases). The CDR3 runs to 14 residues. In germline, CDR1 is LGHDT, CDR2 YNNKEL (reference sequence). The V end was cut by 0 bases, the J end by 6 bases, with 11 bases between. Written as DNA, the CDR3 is TGTGCCAGCAGCCAAGATGGGGGGACCGCTGAAGCTTTCTTT. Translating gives CASSQDGGTAEAFF.

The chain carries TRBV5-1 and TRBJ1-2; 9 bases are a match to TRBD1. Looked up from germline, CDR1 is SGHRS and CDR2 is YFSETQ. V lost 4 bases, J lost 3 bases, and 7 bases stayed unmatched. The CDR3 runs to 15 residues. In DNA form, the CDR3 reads TGCGCCAGCAGCCTGTGGGGACAGGGAGACTATGGCTACACCTTC. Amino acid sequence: CASSLWGQGDYGYTF.

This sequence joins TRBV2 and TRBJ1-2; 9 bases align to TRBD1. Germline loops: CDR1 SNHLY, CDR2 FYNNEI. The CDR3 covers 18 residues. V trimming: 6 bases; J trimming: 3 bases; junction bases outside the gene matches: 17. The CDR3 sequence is CASRHTRDRVLIDYGYTF. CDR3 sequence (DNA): TGTGCCAGCAGGCACACCCGGGACAGGGTATTAATCGACTATGGCTACACCTTC.

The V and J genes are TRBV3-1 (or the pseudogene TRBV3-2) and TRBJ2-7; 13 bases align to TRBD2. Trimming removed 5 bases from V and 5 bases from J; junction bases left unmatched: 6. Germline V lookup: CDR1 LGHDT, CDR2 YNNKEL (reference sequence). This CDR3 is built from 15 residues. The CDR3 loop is CASSYGLAGENEQYF. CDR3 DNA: TGTGCCAGCAGCTATGGACTAGCGGGAGAGAACGAGCAGTACTTC.